This T cell receptor beta chain was recovered during a study of cytomegalovirus exposure and HLA in healthy donors. Sequenced by immunoSEQ multiplex PCR; TCRdb stores in-frame clones only, minus some. The table has 90,000 to 130,000 clones, about 85% seen once. Germline V gene lookup returns CDR1 SNHLY and CDR2 FYNNEI. J lost 6 bases, V lost 4 bases, and 6 bases had no gene match. The CDR3 extends over 15 amino acids. The chain uses TRBV2 and TRBJ2-1; TRBD2 aligns across 10 bases. Sequencing used PBMCs. This clonotype was sampled from a woman younger than 35 in good health and CMV-seronegative. CDR3 sequence (DNA): TGTGCCAGCAGTGGGGGTAGCGGGGGGCCCAATGAGCAGTTCTTC. Translating it yields CASSGGSGGPNEQFF.